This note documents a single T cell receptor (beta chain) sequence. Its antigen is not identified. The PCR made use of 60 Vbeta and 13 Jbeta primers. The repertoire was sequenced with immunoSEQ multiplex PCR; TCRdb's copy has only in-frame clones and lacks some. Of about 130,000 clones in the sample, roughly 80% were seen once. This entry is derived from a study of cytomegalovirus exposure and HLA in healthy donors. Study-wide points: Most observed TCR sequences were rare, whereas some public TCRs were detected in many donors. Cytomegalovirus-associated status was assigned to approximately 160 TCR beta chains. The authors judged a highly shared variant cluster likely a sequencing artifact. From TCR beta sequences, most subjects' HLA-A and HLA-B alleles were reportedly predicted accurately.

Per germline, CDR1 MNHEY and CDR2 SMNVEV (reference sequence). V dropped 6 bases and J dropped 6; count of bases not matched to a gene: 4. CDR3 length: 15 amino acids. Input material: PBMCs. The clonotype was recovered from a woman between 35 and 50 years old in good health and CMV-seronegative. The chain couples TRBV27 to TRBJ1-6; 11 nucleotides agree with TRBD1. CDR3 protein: CASRPGTGGNSPLHF. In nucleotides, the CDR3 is TGTGCCAGCAGACCCGGGACAGGGGGTAATTCACCCCTCCACTTT.